This entry features one T cell receptor beta chain sequence. The source of the sample is a study of blood T cell repertoires in COVID-19. Those who participated ranged in age from roughly 18 to 89 years and resided in around 22 US areas. Either two negative PCRs, clearance, or symptom resolution qualified Cohort 3 donors as recovered. This CDR3 is 14 amino acids long. CDR1 is MDHEN and CDR2 is SYDVKM in the germline V gene. The V and J ends lost 7 bases and 4 bases, in that order; junction bases with no gene match: 6. Sequenced by immunoSEQ multiplex PCR; TCRdb stores in-frame clones only, minus some. Among around 330,000 clones listed, approximately 91% were seen once.

Sequencing used PBMCs or T cells enriched from blood (not recorded which). This chain uses TRBV28 with TRBJ1-5; 8 nucleotides line up with TRBD1. The receptor's source is a woman aged 40 to 49 who had recovered from COVID-19. The CDR3 bases are TGTGCCAGCACTCGGACAGGGCGGAATCAGCCCCAGCATTTT. Residues: CASTRTGRNQPQHF.